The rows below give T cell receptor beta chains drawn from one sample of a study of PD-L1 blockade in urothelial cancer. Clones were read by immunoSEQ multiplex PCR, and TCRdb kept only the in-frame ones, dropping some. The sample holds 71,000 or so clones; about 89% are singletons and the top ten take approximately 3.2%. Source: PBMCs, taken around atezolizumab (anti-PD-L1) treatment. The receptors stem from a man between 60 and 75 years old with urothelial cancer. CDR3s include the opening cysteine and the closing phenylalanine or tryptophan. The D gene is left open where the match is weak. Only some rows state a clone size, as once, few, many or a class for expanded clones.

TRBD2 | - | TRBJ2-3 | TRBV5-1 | TGCGCCAGCAGCTTGACCGGGACTAGCGGGACAGATACGCAGTATTTT | CASSLTGTSGTDTQYF
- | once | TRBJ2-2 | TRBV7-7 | TGTGCCAGCAGCTTGGGCCAGGGAGGTAACACCGGGGAGCTGTTTTTT | CASSLGQGGNTGELFF
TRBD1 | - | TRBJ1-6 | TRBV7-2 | TGTGCCAGCAGGTCGGACAGGGGAGGTTCACCCCTCCACTTT | CASRSDRGGSPLHF
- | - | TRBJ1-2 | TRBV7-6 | TGTGCCAGCAGCCCAACGGGGGGTGGCTACACCTTC | CASSPTGGGYTF
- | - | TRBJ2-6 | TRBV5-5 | TGTGCCAGCAGCAGCCAGGGTAACTCTGGGGCCAACGTCCTGACTTTC | CASSSQGNSGANVLTF
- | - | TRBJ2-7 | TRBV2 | TGTGCCAGCAGTGGAGACAGCTACGAGCAGTACTTC | CASSGDSYEQYF
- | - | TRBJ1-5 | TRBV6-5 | TGTGCCAGCAGTTACTCGATAGATCAGCCCCAGCATTTT | CASSYSIDQPQHF
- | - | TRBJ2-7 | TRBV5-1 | TGCGCCAGCAGCTTGGCGCGGGCAGCAACCTACGAGCAGTACTTC | CASSLARAATYEQYF
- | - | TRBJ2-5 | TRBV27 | TGTGCCAGCAGTTTCTGGCAGGGAGAGACCCAGTACTTC | CASSFWQGETQYF
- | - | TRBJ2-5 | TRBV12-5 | TGTGCTAGTGGCCCGAGGGGGGGAGGGGAGACCCAGTACTTC | CASGPRGGGETQYF
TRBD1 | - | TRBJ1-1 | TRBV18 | TGTGCCAGCTCCCAGCTGGGACAGGGGCCTCCGGGGAGCGCTTTCTTT | CASSQLGQGPPGSAFF
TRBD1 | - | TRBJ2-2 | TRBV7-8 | TGTGCCAGCAGCTCGACAGGGGCCGTGAACACCGGGGAGCTGTTTTTT | CASSSTGAVNTGELFF
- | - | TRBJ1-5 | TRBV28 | TGTGCCAGCAGTGGGCATCAGCCCCAGCATTTT | CASSGHQPQHF
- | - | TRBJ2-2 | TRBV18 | TGTGCCAGCTCACCACCATTTTCTCAGGGTGACGGGACCGGGGAGCTGTTTTTT | CASSPPFSQGDGTGELFF
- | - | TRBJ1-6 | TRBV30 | TGTGCCTGGTCGGACAGAAATTCACCCCTCCACTTT | CAWSDRNSPLHF
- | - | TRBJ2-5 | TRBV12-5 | TGTGCTAGTGGTTTGGGGGCAGGGGTTGAAGAGACCCAGTACTTC | CASGLGAGVEETQYF
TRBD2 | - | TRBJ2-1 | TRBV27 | TGTGCCAGCAGTTTTTGGACGGGGGGTGGGAATGAGCAGTTCTTC | CASSFWTGGGNEQFF
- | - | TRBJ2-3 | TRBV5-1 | TGCGCCAGCAGCTTGGAAGGAGAGATTCTCACAGATACGCAGTATTTT | CASSLEGEILTDTQYF
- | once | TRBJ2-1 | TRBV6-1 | TGTGCCAGCAGTGAAGAGGTCTTTGGGCTGTTCTTC | CASSEEVFGLFF
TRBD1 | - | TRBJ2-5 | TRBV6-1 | TGTGCCAGCACTATGGGACAGTTAGAGACCCAGTACTTC | CASTMGQLETQYF
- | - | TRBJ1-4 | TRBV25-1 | TGTGCCAGCAGTTCGGACAGAATTAATGAAAAACTGTTTTTT | CASSSDRINEKLFF
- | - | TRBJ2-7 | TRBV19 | TGTGCCAGTAGTGGCCCCGGAGGGTGGGTAGACGAGCAGTACTTC | CASSGPGGWVDEQYF
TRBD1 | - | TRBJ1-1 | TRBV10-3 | TGTGCCATCAGTGTCGACAGGGGGTCGGCTGAAGCTTTCTTT | CAISVDRGSAEAFF
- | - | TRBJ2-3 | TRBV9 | TGTGCCAGCAGCGTAGGTCCCAGCGGCACAGATACGCAGTATTTT | CASSVGPSGTDTQYF
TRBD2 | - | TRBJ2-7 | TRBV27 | TGTGCCAGCAAGGGACTAGCGGGGGACAGCTCCTACGAGCAGTACTTC | CASKGLAGDSSYEQYF
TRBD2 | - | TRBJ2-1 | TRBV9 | TGTGCCAGCAGCCCGAACCCGAGGGGTAGCGGGGCCCCCTCCTACAATGAGCAGTTCTTC | CASSPNPRGSGAPSYNEQFF
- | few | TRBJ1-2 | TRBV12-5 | TGTGCTAGTGGTTTGGAGCTGTATGGCTACACCTTC | CASGLELYGYTF
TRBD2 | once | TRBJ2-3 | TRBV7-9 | TGTGCCAGCATGCCGACTAGCGGGAGCGCAGATACGCAGTATTTT | CASMPTSGSADTQYF
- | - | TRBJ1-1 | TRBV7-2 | TGTGCCAGCAGCCTAGGACTCGCCCCCGCCTCGAACACTGAAGCTTTCTTT | CASSLGLAPASNTEAFF
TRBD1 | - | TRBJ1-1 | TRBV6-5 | TGTGCCAGCAGGGCGAGAACAGGGGCCACTGAAGCTTTCTTT | CASRARTGATEAFF
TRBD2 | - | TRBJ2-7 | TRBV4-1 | TGCGCCAGCAGCCATTCACTAGCGGGGAACTACGAGCAGTACTTC | CASSHSLAGNYEQYF
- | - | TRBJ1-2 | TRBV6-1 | TGTGCCAGCAGTGTTGGGAGTTTCCGTTTCGGCTACACCTTC | CASSVGSFRFGYTF
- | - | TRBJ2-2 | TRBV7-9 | TGTGCCAGCAGCTCATCCGGGATATCAACCGGGGAGCTGTTTTTT | CASSSSGISTGELFF
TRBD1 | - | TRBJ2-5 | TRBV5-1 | TGCGCCAGCAGCTTGGGGACAGGAGCGGAAGAGCAGTACTTC | CASSLGTGAEEQYF
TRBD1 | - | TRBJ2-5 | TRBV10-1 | TGCGCCACCGCCGGGACAGGGGGTTTGGGCCAGTACTTC | CATAGTGGLGQYF
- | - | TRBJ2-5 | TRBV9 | TGTGCCAGCAGCCCCCGGCAAGAGACCCAGTACTTC | CASSPRQETQYF
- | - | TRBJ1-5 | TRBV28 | TGTGCCAGCACCCCGGACAGACTTAGCAATCAGCCCCAGCATTTT | CASTPDRLSNQPQHF
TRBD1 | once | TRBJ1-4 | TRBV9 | TGTGCCAGCAGCGTGAGACCCGGGACAGGTTATGAAAAACTGTTTTTT | CASSVRPGTGYEKLFF
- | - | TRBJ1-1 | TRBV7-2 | TGTGCCAGCAGCTTAGCGCGGGGTGAAGCTTTCTTT | CASSLARGEAFF
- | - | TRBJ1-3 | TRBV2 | TGTGCCAGCAGGGATACAGGGAACTCTGGAAACACCATATATTTT | CASRDTGNSGNTIYF
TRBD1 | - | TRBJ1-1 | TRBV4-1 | TGCGCCAGCAGCCAAGAACCGGGACAGGGTTTCGCTGAAGCTTTCTTT | CASSQEPGQGFAEAFF
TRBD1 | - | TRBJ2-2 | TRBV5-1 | TGCGCCAGCAGCTTGAAGGGGGCCGGTACCGGGGAGCTGTTTTTT | CASSLKGAGTGELFF
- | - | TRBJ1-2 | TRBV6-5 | TGTGCCAGCAGTTACTCGAGTAAGCGAGGCTATGGCTACACCTTC | CASSYSSKRGYGYTF
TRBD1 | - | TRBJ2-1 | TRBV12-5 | TGTGCTAGTGGTTACACCGGGACAGGGGTCCACAATGAGCAGTTCTTC | CASGYTGTGVHNEQFF
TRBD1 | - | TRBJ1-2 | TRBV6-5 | TGTGCCAGCAGGCTGACAGGGAACTATGGCTACACCTTC | CASRLTGNYGYTF
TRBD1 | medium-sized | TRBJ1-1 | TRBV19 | TGTGCCAGTAGTGTGGGACAGGGGTGGACTGAAGCTTTCTTT | CASSVGQGWTEAFF